This TCR beta chain was profiled in a study of blood T cell repertoires in COVID-19. Study-wide context: The samples span acute and convalescent COVID-19 from the United States, Italy and Spain.

Germline lookup yields CDR1 WSHSY and CDR2 SAAADI. The J segment lost 5 bases and the V segment lost 6 bases, leaving 11 bases of the junction unmatched. The CDR3 totals 17 residues. How the authors handled the data: Reference gene primers were amplified, and this amplification served to estimate nucleated cell counts. Method: immunoSEQ multiplex PCR; TCRdb's copy keeps in-frame clones and lacks some. That table supplies the V and J calls and clone size; D and trimming were determined from the DNA. The data show about 280,000 clones, approximately 83% seen once. Specimen: peripheral blood. The genes are TRBV10-2 and TRBJ2-2; 11 bases fit TRBD2. This receptor was obtained from a human donor in a cohort sampled during active COVID-19. Here the CDR3 DNA reads TGCGCCAGCAGGCTTAGCGGGAGGGCCTACGGTACCGGGGAGCTGTTTTTT. Its protein is CASRLSGRAYGTGELFF.